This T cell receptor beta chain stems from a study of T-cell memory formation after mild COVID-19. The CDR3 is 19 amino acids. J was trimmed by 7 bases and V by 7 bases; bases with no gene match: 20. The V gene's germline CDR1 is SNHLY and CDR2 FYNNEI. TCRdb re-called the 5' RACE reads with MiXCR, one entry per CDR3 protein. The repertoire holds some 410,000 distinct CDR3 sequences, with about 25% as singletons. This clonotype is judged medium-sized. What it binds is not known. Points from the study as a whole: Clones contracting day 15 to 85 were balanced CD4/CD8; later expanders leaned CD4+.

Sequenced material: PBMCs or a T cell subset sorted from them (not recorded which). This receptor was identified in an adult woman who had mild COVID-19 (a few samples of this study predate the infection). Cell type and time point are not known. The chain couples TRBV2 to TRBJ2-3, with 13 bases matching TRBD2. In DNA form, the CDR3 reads TGTGCCAGCACGAGCAGGACTAGCGGGGGCCCTACAACCTTCAATACGCAGTATTTT. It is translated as CASTSRTSGGPTTFNTQYF.